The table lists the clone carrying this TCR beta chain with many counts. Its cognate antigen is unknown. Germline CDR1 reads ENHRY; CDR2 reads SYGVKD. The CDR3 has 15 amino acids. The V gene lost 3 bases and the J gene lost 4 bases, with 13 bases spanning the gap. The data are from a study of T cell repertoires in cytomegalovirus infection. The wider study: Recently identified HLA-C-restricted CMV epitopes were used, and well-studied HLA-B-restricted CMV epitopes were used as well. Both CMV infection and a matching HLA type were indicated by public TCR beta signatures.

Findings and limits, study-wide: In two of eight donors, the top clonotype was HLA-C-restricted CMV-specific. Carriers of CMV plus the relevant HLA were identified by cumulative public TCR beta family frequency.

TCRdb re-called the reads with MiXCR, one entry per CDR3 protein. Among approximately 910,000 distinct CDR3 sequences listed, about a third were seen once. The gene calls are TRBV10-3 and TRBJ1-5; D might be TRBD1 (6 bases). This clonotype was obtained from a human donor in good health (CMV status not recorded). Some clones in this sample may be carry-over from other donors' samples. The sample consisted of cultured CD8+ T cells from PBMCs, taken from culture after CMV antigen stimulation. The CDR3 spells CAISDLDRRNQPQHF. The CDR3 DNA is TGTGCCATCAGTGACCTTGACAGGCGTAATCAGCCCCAGCATTTT.